The sequence of this T cell receptor (beta chain) was determined in a study of OX40 agonist ivuxolimab in advanced cancers. Study-level information: Patients received ivuxolimab, an agonistic anti-OX40 (CD134) antibody. Broader study findings: Still undetermined is the antigen specificity of the expanded peripheral T cells. Dose levels from 0.1 to 3.0 mg/kg saw CD4+ and CD8+ blood T cells expand clonally by week 6. Some nonresponders also had low normalized T-cell clonal expansion.

This table comes from immunoSEQ multiplex PCR, and its TCRdb copy is limited to in-frame clones, with some not included. The repertoire has more than 65,000 clones, roughly nine tenths of them found once; the top ten carry around 0.93%. This clone was counted a few times. Antigen specificity is unknown. The CDR3 spans 15 residues. Germline-derived CDR1 and CDR2 are KGHSH and LQKENI. Trimming took 4 bases from V and 2 from J, leaving 14 bases between them. The chain carries TRBV18 and TRBJ2-5, with a tentative D call TRBD2 (5 bases). The source was CD4+ or CD8+ T cells sorted from blood, collected in a trial of the OX40 agonist ivuxolimab. The TCR was taken from an adult with an advanced solid tumor such as melanoma, head and neck, liver or kidney cancer. This CDR3 is CASSRGSGEQETQYF. The CDR3 coding sequence is TGTGCCAGCTCACGGGGTTCCGGGGAACAAGAGACCCAGTACTTC.